These 3 T cell receptor beta chains share one sample of origin, sequenced in a study of blood T cells in healthy people across ages. It was with a sample-barcoded 5' primer and a J-beta primer mix that a second PCR of roughly 7 to 12 cycles was run. TCRdb reanalysed the 5' RACE reads using MiXCR and keeps one entry per CDR3 protein. The sample shows hundreds of thousands of distinct CDR3 sequences, 45% to 70% of them seen only once. The sequenced material came from blood. These TCRs come from a man between 40 and 49 years old in good health.

This clonotype was seen more than once but under ten times. The rearrangement links TRBV28 to TRBJ2-5; 10 positions agree with TRBD2. CDR3 size: 15 residues. Germline V gene sequence: CDR1 MDHEN, CDR2 SYDVKM. V lost 2 bases to trimming and J lost 1 base; unmatched junction nucleotides: 1. The CDR3 is CASSLGTSAQETQYF. Written as DNA, the CDR3 is TGTGCCAGCAGTTTAGGGACTAGCGCCCAAGAGACCCAGTACTTC.

This rearrangement joins TRBV11-2 to TRBJ2-7; TRBD2 is a possible D gene (6 bases). This CDR3 is built from 14 residues. The germline V gene has CDR1 SGHAT and CDR2 FQNNGV. The V end was cut by 1 base, the J end by 2 bases, with 9 bases between. The CDR3 DNA is TGTGCCAGCAGCTTAGCGGGACTCCCCTACGAGCAGTACTTC. Its protein product is CASSLAGLPYEQYF.

A few counts support this clonotype. The CDR3, as DNA: TGCAGTGCTAGCGGAGGGGTGCGAGAGACCCAGTACTTC. As protein: CSASGGVRETQYF. The J gene is TRBJ2-5, the V gene TRBV20-1; maybe TRBD2 (6 bases). The CDR3 has 13 amino acids. Trimming left V 3 bases short and J 4 bases short, with 12 bases between. Germline V gene data show CDR1 as DFQATT and CDR2 as SNEGSKA (reference sequence).